A selection of T cell receptor beta chains follows, all from one sample in a study of graft-versus-host responses after intestinal transplantation. Libraries were prepared by immunoSEQ multiplex PCR; TCRdb keeps only in-frame clonotypes and omits some of them. The sample has around 20,000 clones, roughly 33% seen once; the top ten hold over 7.5%. This specimen consisted of alloreactive CD8+ T cells from a mixed lymphocyte reaction culture, obtained before intestinal transplant. Receptors originate from a human patient who received an intestinal transplant. Both conserved end residues are part of each CDR3. A D gene is named only where the DNA matches it firmly. Some rows have no size entry. The others give once, few or many, or a class for an expanded clone.

J gene,D gene,clone size,V gene,CDR3 DNA,CDR3 protein
TRBJ1-3,-,few,TRBV5-1,TGCGCCAGCAGCTTGGTGCCCGGGGGGCCTGGAAACACCATATATTTT,CASSLVPGGPGNTIYF
TRBJ2-5,TRBD2,-,TRBV9,TGTGCCAGCAGCGGATTATGGACTAGCGGGGAAGAGACCCAGTACTTC,CASSGLWTSGEETQYF
TRBJ2-7,TRBD2,once,TRBV4-1,TGCGCCAGCAGCCAAACCCCCTGGGGGGGGAGAAACCCCTACGAGCAGTACTTC,CASSQTPWGGRNPYEQYF
TRBJ2-7,-,-,TRBV4-1,TGCGCCAGCAGCCAAGAAAGGGGGAGCTCCTACGAGCAGTACTTC,CASSQERGSSYEQYF
TRBJ2-1,-,-,TRBV6-9,TGTGCCAGCAGCCAGACAGGTAATGAGCAGTTCTTC,CASSQTGNEQFF
TRBJ2-3,TRBD1,-,TRBV29-1,TGCAGCGGAACAGGGGGCACAGATACGCAGTATTTT,CSGTGGTDTQYF
TRBJ2-7,-,-,TRBV13,TGTGCCAGCAGCTTACGACTCGGCCGGGACGAGCAGTACTTC,CASSLRLGRDEQYF
TRBJ1-1,-,-,TRBV6-5,TGTGCCAGCAGTTACTCGGTGACTGAAGCTTTCTTT,CASSYSVTEAFF
TRBJ1-6,TRBD1,-,TRBV6-5,TGTGCCAGCAGTTACGGGACAGCCTATAATTCACCCCTCCACTTT,CASSYGTAYNSPLHF
TRBJ2-3,TRBD2,few,TRBV7-6,TGTGCCAGCAGCTATGGACTAGCAGGAGATACGCAGTATTTT,CASSYGLAGDTQYF
TRBJ2-7,TRBD2,few,TRBV29-1,TGCAGCGTCGACTCTAGCGGGGAATCCTACGAGCAGTACTTC,CSVDSSGESYEQYF
TRBJ2-1,-,medium-sized,TRBV4-1,TGCGCCAGCAGCCAAGCCGGGACCAACAATGAGCAGTTCTTC,CASSQAGTNNEQFF
TRBJ2-7,TRBD1,-,TRBV11-3,TGTGCCAGCAGCTTAAACAGGGGAACCTACGAGCAGTACTTC,CASSLNRGTYEQYF
TRBJ1-1,-,few,TRBV6-5,TGTGCCAGCAGCCGGGGACAAGCCCTGAACACTGAAGCTTTCTTT,CASSRGQALNTEAFF
TRBJ2-5,-,-,TRBV6-6,TGTGCCAGCAGTTACTCGAGAGGGCAAGAGACCCAGTACTTC,CASSYSRGQETQYF
TRBJ2-7,-,-,TRBV6-5,TGTGCCAGCAGACCCGACTACCCCTACGAGCAGTACTTC,CASRPDYPYEQYF
TRBJ2-7,-,-,TRBV9,TGTGCCAGCAGCGTAAGTCCCTCCTACGAGCAGTACTTC,CASSVSPSYEQYF
TRBJ2-1,-,-,TRBV6-5,TGTGCCAGTAATCTTGACAATGAGCAGTTCTTC,CASNLDNEQFF
TRBJ2-7,-,few,TRBV5-6,TGTGCCAGCAGTTTTACAGGGTACTACGAGCAGTACTTC,CASSFTGYYEQYF
TRBJ1-6,-,few,TRBV27,TGTGCCAGCACCCCAACGTTCCCCTATAATTCACCCCTCCACTTT,CASTPTFPYNSPLHF
TRBJ1-5,-,-,TRBV7-9,TGTGCCAGCAGCTCTCTTAGGTGGAGGGGCAATCAGTCCCAGCATTTT,CASSSLRWRGNQSQHF
TRBJ1-2,-,-,TRBV27,TGTGCCAGCAGTTACTCGTCACCGTGGGACTATGGCTACACCTTC,CASSYSSPWDYGYTF
TRBJ1-4,TRBD1,-,TRBV13,TGTGCCAGCAGCCACCGGGACAGGGATGGAACTAATGAAAAACTGTTTTTT,CASSHRDRDGTNEKLFF
TRBJ2-7,TRBD1,-,TRBV28,TGTGCCAGCAGTGCACAGGGGGCGCGGTACGAGCAGTACTTC,CASSAQGARYEQYF
TRBJ1-3,-,few,TRBV19,TGTGCCAGTGGATGGGGGAGCTCTGGAAACACCATATATTTT,CASGWGSSGNTIYF
TRBJ1-2,TRBD1,few,TRBV30,TGTGCCTGGAATGAAGGGACAGGGTATGGCTACACCTTC,CAWNEGTGYGYTF
TRBJ2-1,-,-,TRBV4-1,TGCGCCAGCAGCCAAGTAGGGGCGGGATACGACAATGAGCAGTTCTTC,CASSQVGAGYDNEQFF
TRBJ1-5,-,-,TRBV11-3,TGTGCCAGCAGCTTGGAGGGGGTAGGCAGGGGCGAATGGAATCAGCCCCAGCATTTT,CASSLEGVGRGEWNQPQHF
TRBJ2-7,-,few,TRBV6-1,TGTGCCAGCAGTAGGGGATTATTAAGGGACGAGCAGTACTTC,CASSRGLLRDEQYF
TRBJ2-1,-,-,TRBV29-1,TGCAGCGGCTGGGGTTCCTACAATGAGCAGTTCTTC,CSGWGSYNEQFF
TRBJ1-1,-,few,TRBV11-1,TGTGCCAGCAGCTTAGCGGGGAGCCCTAGCACTGAAGCTTTCTTT,CASSLAGSPSTEAFF
TRBJ2-1,-,-,TRBV27,TGTGCCAGCAGTTTACGGGCCGGGGGCTATGAGCAGTTCTTC,CASSLRAGGYEQFF
TRBJ1-1,-,-,TRBV11-2,TGTGCCAGCAGCTTAGGCCCGTGGGGGAACACTGAAGCTTTCTTT,CASSLGPWGNTEAFF
TRBJ2-7,-,-,TRBV7-9,TGTGCCAGCAGCGCAGCCGGACAGTCCTACGAGCAGTACTTC,CASSAAGQSYEQYF
TRBJ1-4,TRBD1,-,TRBV5-1,TGCGCCAGCAGCCCTGGGACAGGGAATGAAAAACTGTTTTTT,CASSPGTGNEKLFF
TRBJ2-5,-,-,TRBV13,TGTGCCAGCAGCCGCGGCATGGTAGAGGAGACCCAGTACTTC,CASSRGMVEETQYF
TRBJ2-1,-,-,TRBV7-7,TGTGCCAGCAGCCGGTACTTACTCAATGAGCAGTTCTTC,CASSRYLLNEQFF
TRBJ2-7,-,-,TRBV5-4,TGTGCCAGCAACCTACAGGGATGGAACGAGCAGTACTTC,CASNLQGWNEQYF
TRBJ2-1,-,-,TRBV5-1,TGCGCCAGCAGCTTGGTTACAGATTCCTACAATGAGCAGTTCTTC,CASSLVTDSYNEQFF
TRBJ2-7,TRBD1,-,TRBV7-6,TGTGCCAGCAGCTTGGTACAGGGGGCTTTCTACGAGCAGTACTTC,CASSLVQGAFYEQYF
TRBJ2-1,-,few,TRBV19,TGTGCCAGTAGCCCGATTGGCAATGAGCAGTTCTTC,CASSPIGNEQFF
TRBJ1-1,-,few,TRBV9,TGTGCCAGCAGCGTAGTTGAGACACCCAACACTGAAGCTTTCTTT,CASSVVETPNTEAFF
TRBJ2-6,TRBD2,-,TRBV2,TGTGCCAGCAGCGACTTAGCGGGAGGGGGGTCTGGGGCCAACGTCCTGACTTTC,CASSDLAGGGSGANVLTF
TRBJ2-1,TRBD1,-,TRBV4-3,TGCGCCAGCAGCCAAGTAGGGCAGGGGGCATGGGATGAGCAGTTCTTC,CASSQVGQGAWDEQFF
TRBJ1-5,-,-,TRBV12-5,TGTGCTAGTGGTTTGTTTTCCTGGTTCCCGCCCCAGCATTTT,CASGLFSWFPPQHF
TRBJ2-3,-,-,TRBV9,TGTGCCAGCAGCGTAGGGACGGCCAGCACAGATACGCAGTATTTT,CASSVGTASTDTQYF
TRBJ2-7,TRBD1,once,TRBV6-1,TGTGCCAGCACTTCAAGAAGGGACAGTGCCTACGAGCAGTACTTC,CASTSRRDSAYEQYF
TRBJ2-7,TRBD2,medium-sized,TRBV27,TGTGCCAGCAGTTCTACGGGAGGGCCGAACTACGAGCAGTACTTC,CASSSTGGPNYEQYF
TRBJ2-7,-,-,TRBV29-1,TGCAGCGTTGGGATAACAGGGAACGAGCAGTACTTC,CSVGITGNEQYF
TRBJ1-1,-,-,TRBV6-5,TGTGCCATCAGTGAGATGAGGTCTACTGAAGCTTTCTTT,CAISEMRSTEAFF
TRBJ1-6,-,-,TRBV7-9,TGTGCCAGCAGCGTTGGGACGGAACTTCCCCTCCACTTT,CASSVGTELPLHF
TRBJ2-7,-,few,TRBV13,TGTGCCAGCAGCACCTCTCCGTCCGAGCAGTACTTC,CASSTSPSEQYF
TRBJ2-1,-,-,TRBV4-1,TGCGCCAGCAGCCAAGTGCGAGGGGAACGCAAGCAGTTCTTC,CASSQVRGERKQFF
TRBJ2-3,-,few,TRBV27,TGTGCCAGCAGTTATGGCGTCACAGATACGCAGTATTTT,CASSYGVTDTQYF